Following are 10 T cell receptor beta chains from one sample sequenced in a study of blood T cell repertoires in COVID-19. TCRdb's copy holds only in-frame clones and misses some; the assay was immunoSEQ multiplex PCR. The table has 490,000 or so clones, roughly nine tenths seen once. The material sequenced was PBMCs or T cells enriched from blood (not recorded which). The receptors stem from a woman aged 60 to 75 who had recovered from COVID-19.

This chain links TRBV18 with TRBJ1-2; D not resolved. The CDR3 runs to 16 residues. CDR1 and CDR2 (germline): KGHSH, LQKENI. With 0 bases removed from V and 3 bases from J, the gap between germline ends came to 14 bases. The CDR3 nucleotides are TGTGCCAGCTCACCACCGCCGGGGAAACCCTACTATGGCTACACCTTC. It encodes CASSPPPGKPYYGYTF.

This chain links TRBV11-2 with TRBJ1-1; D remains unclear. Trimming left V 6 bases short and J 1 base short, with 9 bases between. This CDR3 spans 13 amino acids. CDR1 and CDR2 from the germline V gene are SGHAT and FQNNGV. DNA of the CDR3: TGTGCCAGCAGACTACATCGGAACACTGAAGCTTTCTTT. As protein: CASRLHRNTEAFF.

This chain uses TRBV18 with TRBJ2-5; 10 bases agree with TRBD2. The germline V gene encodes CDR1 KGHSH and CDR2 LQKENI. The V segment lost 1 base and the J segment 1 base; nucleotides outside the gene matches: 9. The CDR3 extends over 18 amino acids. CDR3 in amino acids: CASSPRPTSGVFQETQYF. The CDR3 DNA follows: TGTGCCAGCTCACCACGGCCTACTAGCGGGGTGTTCCAAGAGACCCAGTACTTC. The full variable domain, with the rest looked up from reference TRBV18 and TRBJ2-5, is NAGVMQNPRHLVRRRGQEARLRCSPMKGHSHVYWYRQLPEEGLKFMVYLQKENIIDESGMPKERFSAEFPKEGPSILRIQQVVRGDSAAYFCASSPRPTSGVFQETQYFGPGTRLLVL.

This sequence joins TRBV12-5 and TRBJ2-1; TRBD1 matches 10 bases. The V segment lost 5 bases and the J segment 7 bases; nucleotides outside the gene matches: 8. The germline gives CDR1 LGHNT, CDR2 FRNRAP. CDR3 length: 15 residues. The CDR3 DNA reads TGTGCTAGTGGTCTTCCCGGGACAGGGGAGAATGAGCAGTTCTTC. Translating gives CASGLPGTGENEQFF. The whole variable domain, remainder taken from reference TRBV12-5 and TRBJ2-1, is DARVTQTPRHKVTEMGQEVTMRCQPILGHNTVFWYRQTMMQGLELLAYFRNRAPLDDSGMPKDRFSAEMPDATLATLKIQPSEPRDSAVYFCASGLPGTGENEQFFGPGTRLTVL.

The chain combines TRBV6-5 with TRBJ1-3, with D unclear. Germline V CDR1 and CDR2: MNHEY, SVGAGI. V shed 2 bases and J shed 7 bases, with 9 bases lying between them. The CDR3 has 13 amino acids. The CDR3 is CASSYGLGNTIYF. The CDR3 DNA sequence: TGTGCCAGCAGTTACGGCCTCGGGAACACCATATATTTT.

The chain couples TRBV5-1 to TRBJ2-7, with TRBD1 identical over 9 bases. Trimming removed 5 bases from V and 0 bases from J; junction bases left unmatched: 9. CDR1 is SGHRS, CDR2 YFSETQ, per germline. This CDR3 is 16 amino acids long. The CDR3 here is CASSTTGGPSSYEQYV. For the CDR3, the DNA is TGCGCCAGCAGTACTACAGGGGGCCCAAGCTCCTACGAGCAGTACGTC.

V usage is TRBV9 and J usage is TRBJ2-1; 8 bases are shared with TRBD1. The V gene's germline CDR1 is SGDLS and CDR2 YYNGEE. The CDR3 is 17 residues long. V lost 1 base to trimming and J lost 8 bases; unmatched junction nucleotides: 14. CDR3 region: CASSVPPRTGTGDEQFF. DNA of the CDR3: TGTGCCAGCAGCGTACCGCCTCGGACAGGGACAGGAGATGAGCAGTTCTTC.

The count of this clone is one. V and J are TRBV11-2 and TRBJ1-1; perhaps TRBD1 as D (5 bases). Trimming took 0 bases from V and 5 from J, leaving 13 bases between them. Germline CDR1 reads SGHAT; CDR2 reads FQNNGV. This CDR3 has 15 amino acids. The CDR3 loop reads CASSLDPPGKTEAFF. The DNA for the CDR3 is TGTGCCAGCAGCTTAGACCCCCCAGGGAAGACTGAAGCTTTCTTT.

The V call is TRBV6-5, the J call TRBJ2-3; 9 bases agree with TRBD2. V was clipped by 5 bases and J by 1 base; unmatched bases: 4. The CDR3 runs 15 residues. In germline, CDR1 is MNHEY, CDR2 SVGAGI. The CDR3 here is CASSTSSGGTDTQYF. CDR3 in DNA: TGTGCCAGCAGTACCTCTAGCGGGGGCACAGATACGCAGTATTTT.

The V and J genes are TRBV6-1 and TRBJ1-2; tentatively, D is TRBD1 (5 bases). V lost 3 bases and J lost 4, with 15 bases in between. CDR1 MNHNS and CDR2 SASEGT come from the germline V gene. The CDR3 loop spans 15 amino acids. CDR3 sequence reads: CASSDGEGPIYGYTF. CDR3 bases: TGTGCCAGCAGTGACGGGGAGGGGCCCATCTATGGCTACACCTTC.